This TCR beta chain was retrieved from a study of human T cells and chemical hapten exposure. In the library, unique molecular identifiers were attached to individual cDNA molecules. MiXCR, applied by TCRdb to the RACE reads, yields one record per CDR3 protein. This table holds approximately 84,000 distinct CDR3 sequences, 8.6% found once. The CDR3 runs to 11 residues. The V gene's germline CDR1 is KGHSH and CDR2 LQKENI. With 6 bases removed from V and 3 bases from J, the gap between germline ends came to 6 bases. This clonotype was counted a few times. Time point in this sample: healthy volunteer bleed at 6 weeks. Researchers extracted total RNA from unfractionated whole blood.

This chain joins TRBV18 and TRBJ2-7; no clear D. Source material: whole blood. The TCR was taken from a male donor in good health. Some clones in this sample may be carry-over from other donors' samples. CDR3: CASSSDYEQYF. The CDR3 nucleotides are TGTGCCAGCTCGTCCGACTACGAGCAGTACTTC.